The rows below give T cell receptor beta chains drawn from one sample of a study of shared clonotypes between healthy human individuals. The repertoire was sequenced with immunoSEQ multiplex PCR; TCRdb's copy has only in-frame clones and lacks some. The sample consists of about 1.5 million clones, approximately 98% of them appearing once. The sample taken for sequencing was naive CD4+ T cells sorted from blood. The receptor source for this set is a man aged 25-45 years in good health. Each CDR3 is given with its conserved first and last residue. Fields, in order: D gene, clone size, J gene, CDR3 length, V gene, CDR3 DNA, CDR3 protein. D genes are given only for firm matches. Some rows mark clone size as missing; the rest say once, few, many or name a class of expanded clone.

.,.,TRBJ1-2,14,TRBV7-6,TGTGCCAGCGGTGTCGGGGGCTTAGGCACTGGCTACACCTTC,CASGVGGLGTGYTF
.,.,TRBJ2-7,11,TRBV28,TGTGCCAGCACTGGGGTTTCCGAGCAGTACTTC,CASTGVSEQYF
.,.,TRBJ2-2,15,TRBV9,TGTGCCAGCAGCGTAGAGGGACACAACACCGGGGAGCTGTTTTTT,CASSVEGHNTGELFF
TRBD2,.,TRBJ2-7,16,TRBV11-3,TGTGCCAGCAGCTTATCCCCAGGGAGGGTCTCCTACGAGCAGTACTTC,CASSLSPGRVSYEQYF
.,.,TRBJ1-2,13,TRBV6-5,TGTGCCAGCAGTTATCCCGGGACGGGTGGCTACACCTTC,CASSYPGTGGYTF
.,.,TRBJ1-5,15,TRBV28,TGTGCCAGCACCTCAATACAGCTTAGCAATCAGCCCCAGCATTTT,CASTSIQLSNQPQHF
.,.,TRBJ1-4,11,TRBV2,TGTGCCAGCAGTGAAGTGGCGAAACTGTTTTTT,CASSEVAKLFF
.,.,TRBJ1-2,11,TRBV6-1,TGTGCCAGCAGTGAAAGGTATGGCTACACCTTC,CASSERYGYTF
TRBD1,.,TRBJ2-7,12,TRBV2,TGTGCCACGGGGACAGGGATCTACGAGCAGTACTTC,CATGTGIYEQYF
.,.,TRBJ2-7,14,TRBV19,TGTGCCAGTAGTATTTCCCCGGGAGTGAGTGAGCAGTACTTC,CASSISPGVSEQYF
.,once,TRBJ2-1,11,TRBV7-8,TGTGCCAGCAGCTTTGACAATGAGCAGTTCTTC,CASSFDNEQFF
TRBD2,.,TRBJ2-5,13,TRBV6-5,TGTGCCAGCAGTCGACTAGCGGGGGAGACCCAGTACTTC,CASSRLAGETQYF
.,.,TRBJ2-1,14,TRBV5-1,TGCGCCAGCAACCTCCGGGGGCCACACAATGAGCAGTTCTTC,CASNLRGPHNEQFF
.,.,TRBJ2-7,15,TRBV4-1,TGCGCCAGCAGCCAAGTGACAGGCGACCAGGCCGAGCAGTACTTC,CASSQVTGDQAEQYF
.,.,TRBJ2-1,15,TRBV5-1,TGCGCCAGCAGCTTGTGGCAGGGAGAATACAATGAGCAGTTCTTC,CASSLWQGEYNEQFF
.,.,TRBJ2-2,14,TRBV19,TGTGCCAGTAGTTCGCGACAATGGACCGGGGAGCTGTTTTTT,CASSSRQWTGELFF
.,.,TRBJ2-4,16,TRBV5-4,TGTGCCAGCAGCACCCCGTTTCGGGGGCGCATGAACATTCAGTACTTC,CASSTPFRGRMNIQYF
.,.,TRBJ2-1,15,TRBV6-5,TGTGCCAGCATTGCCATAGACCGAGGATACAATGAGCAGTTCTTC,CASIAIDRGYNEQFF
.,.,TRBJ1-2,14,TRBV5-1,TGCGCCAGCAGCTTGGGGGCTGGGTTACGTGGCTACACCTTC,CASSLGAGLRGYTF
.,.,TRBJ1-1,14,TRBV5-4,TGTGCCAGCAACCGGGGCCAGAAGAACACTGAAGCTTTCTTT,CASNRGQKNTEAFF
.,.,TRBJ2-7,15,TRBV7-8,TGTGCCAGCAGTCTAGTCGGCCTGGAACCCTACGAGCAGTACTTC,CASSLVGLEPYEQYF
.,.,TRBJ2-7,16,TRBV6-5,TGTGCCAGCAGTTACAGCCTGTTAGGGGGAGGTTACGAGCAGTACTTC,CASSYSLLGGGYEQYF
.,.,TRBJ2-5,10,TRBV20-1,TGCAGTGTATCGAGAGAGACCCAGTACTTC,CSVSRETQYF
.,.,TRBJ2-2,16,TRBV5-1,TGCGCCAGCAGCTTGAGGCGGCAAGGGCTCGGCGGGGAGCTGTTTTTT,CASSLRRQGLGGELFF
.,.,TRBJ1-2,13,TRBV28,TGTGCCAGCAGTTACATAGGGATCTATGGCTACACCTTC,CASSYIGIYGYTF
.,.,TRBJ1-1,14,TRBV27,TGTGCCAGCAGTTTATCGTACAGGAACACTGAAGCTTTCTTT,CASSLSYRNTEAFF
TRBD1,few,TRBJ1-5,15,TRBV5-1,TGCGCCAGCAGGGGGGACAGGGGGCCGGGTCAGCCCCAGCATTTT,CASRGDRGPGQPQHF
.,.,TRBJ1-2,12,TRBV9,TGTGCCAGCAGCGCCGACCCCTATGGCTACACCTTC,CASSADPYGYTF
TRBD1,.,TRBJ1-1,15,TRBV5-1,TGCGCCAGCAGCTTCTATGACAGGGACGACACTGAAGCTTTCTTT,CASSFYDRDDTEAFF
.,.,TRBJ2-7,15,TRBV4-1,TGCGCCAGCAGCCCGGCCCCTGGACAGATCTACGAGCAGTACTTC,CASSPAPGQIYEQYF
TRBD1,.,TRBJ1-4,14,TRBV6-6,TGTGCCAGCAGAGCGACAGGGGCGGGAGAAAAACTGTTTTTT,CASRATGAGEKLFF
.,.,TRBJ2-3,16,TRBV5-1,TGCGCCAGCAGGCGACCACGACCTTTACAGGTAGATACGCAGTATTTT,CASRRPRPLQVDTQYF
TRBD1,.,TRBJ2-7,15,TRBV5-8,TGTGCCAGCAGCTTGCGGACAGGGACCCCCTACGAGCAGTACTTC,CASSLRTGTPYEQYF
.,.,TRBJ2-1,12,TRBV5-3,TGTGCCAGCAGCGCCGGACAGCAACTACAGTTCTTC,CASSAGQQLQFF
TRBD2,.,TRBJ2-3,16,TRBV18,TGTGCCAGCTCACCAGCAGCGGGAGGGCCGGGGGATACGCAGTATTTT,CASSPAAGGPGDTQYF
.,.,TRBJ1-1,16,TRBV18,TGTGCCAGCTCACCAACAAGGAGTGCCTTGAACACTGAAGCTTTCTTT,CASSPTRSALNTEAFF
.,.,TRBJ2-3,16,TRBV11-2,TGTGCCAGCAGCTCCGTGAGGGGGTTCCGTGCAGATACGCAGTATTTT,CASSSVRGFRADTQYF
.,.,TRBJ2-3,14,TRBV2,TGTGCCAGCAAACTAGCAGCAGGCACAGATACGCAGTATTTT,CASKLAAGTDTQYF
.,.,TRBJ2-1,17,TRBV5-1,TGCGCCAGCAGCTTCGGGGACACCCCGAGCTCCTACAATGAGCAGTTCTTC,CASSFGDTPSSYNEQFF
.,.,TRBJ2-7,15,TRBV18,TGTGCCAGCTCAACACGGACCAGGTCATCATACGAGCAGTACTTC,CASSTRTRSSYEQYF
TRBD1,.,TRBJ2-1,16,TRBV11-2,TGTGCCAGCACCAATTCTCGGGACAGACCTTACAATGAGCAGTTCTTC,CASTNSRDRPYNEQFF
.,once,TRBJ2-1,15,TRBV11-2,TGTGCCAGCAGCTTTTCGGCAAGCTCCTACAATGAGCAGTTCTTC,CASSFSASSYNEQFF
TRBD1,.,TRBJ1-2,16,TRBV5-5,TGTGCCAGCAGCTTGGTTCGTTCGGCAGGGGGTGATGGCTACACCTTC,CASSLVRSAGGDGYTF
.,once,TRBJ2-7,12,TRBV6-6,TGTGCCAGCAGTTCTCGGGTTAGGGAGCAGTACTTC,CASSSRVREQYF